This T cell receptor beta chain was observed in a study of cytomegalovirus exposure and HLA in healthy donors (dated by TCRdb to the late 2010s). In the study overall: According to a later analysis, the 120 or so validation repertoires were produced on the same platform as the 680 or so repertoires of the first cohort. The aim of the study was to test whether cataloging public T cell receptors could identify signatures of past pathogen exposure. Along with the approximately 620-subject first cohort, a separate validation cohort of 120 different subjects was used. To predict cytomegalovirus infection status, the study brought together high-throughput TCR immunosequencing, statistical association of individual TCRs with disease status, and machine learning.

From a lookup of the germline V gene, CDR1 and CDR2 are ENHRY and SYGVKD. There are 14 amino acids in the CDR3, from cysteine to phenylalanine inclusive. Only the CDR3 part of the read is kept: 42 bases, read in frame from the first base. Trimming takes 10 bases from V and 12 bases from J, and the germline ends sit 22 bases apart. Donors formed part of the validation cohort, which comprised over a hundred subjects and was distinct from the first cohort of some 700 subjects. In its sample, this clone was seen a few times. This clone's antigen is unknown. Base qualities are not at hand, and no much larger clone is one base apart. The library was obtained by the immunoSEQ multiplex PCR assay. Turning to the authors' computational methods: A statistical classification framework was developed to diagnose cytomegalovirus status using the catalog of TCR beta chain sequences. TCRdb carries this immuneACCESS record with in-frame sequences only. Its versions omit some clonotypes, under half of them owing to an unresolved V gene in the studies checked, with the rest unexplained. That table is the source of V, J and clone size, and D and trimming were worked out from the DNA. Within this sample are around 250,000 clones, with about 90% of them counted one time only. Clones ranked in the top ten supply 0.3% to 0.4% of the sample.

What the work shows at the level of the full study, not this receptor alone: A later analysis had no HLA typing for the validation cohort, so co-occurrence there was scored across all 110 or so repertoires. In the study, some 160 TCR beta chains were listed as associated with cytomegalovirus. Most TCR sequences were observed very rarely across donors, whereas some public TCRs were present in many individuals. Of the cluster scores, approximately 95% were above 0 in a later analysis, which found that TCRs clustered in the first cohort also tended to co-occur in the roughly 130 validation repertoires. In vitro tests confirmed that a few of the cytomegalovirus-associated TCR beta chains recognize cytomegalovirus antigens. The classifier was reported to diagnose cytomegalovirus status with high specificity and sensitivity in both the original cohort and the validation cohort. The authors suggested that the approach could potentially be generalized to other disease states and immunological phenotypes.

This TCR derives from a young woman in good health and CMV-seronegative. The V gene is TRBV10-3 and the J gene is TRBJ1-6; confidence is insufficient to name the D gene. The sample consisted of PBMCs. The base sequence is TGTGCCACTGAGGTTGAAGAGGGATACGGACCCCTCCACTTT. This encodes CATEVEEGYGPLHF.